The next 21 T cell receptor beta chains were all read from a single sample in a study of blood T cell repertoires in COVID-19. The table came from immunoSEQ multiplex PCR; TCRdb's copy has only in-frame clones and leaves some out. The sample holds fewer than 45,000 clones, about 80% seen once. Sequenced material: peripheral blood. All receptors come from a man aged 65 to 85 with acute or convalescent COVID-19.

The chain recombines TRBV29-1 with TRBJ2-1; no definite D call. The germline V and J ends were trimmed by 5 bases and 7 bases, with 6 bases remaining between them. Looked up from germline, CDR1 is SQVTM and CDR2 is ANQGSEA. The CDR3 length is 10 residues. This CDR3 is CSVRPNEQFF. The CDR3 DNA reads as TGCAGCGTTCGTCCGAATGAGCAGTTCTTC.

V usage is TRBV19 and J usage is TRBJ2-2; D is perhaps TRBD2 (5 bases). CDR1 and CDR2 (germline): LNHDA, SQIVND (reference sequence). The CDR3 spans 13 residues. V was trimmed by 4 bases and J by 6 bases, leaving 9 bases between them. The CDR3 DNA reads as TGTGCCAGTAGTAGAAGAGCGGCCGGGGAGCTGTTTTTT. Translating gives CASSRRAAGELFF. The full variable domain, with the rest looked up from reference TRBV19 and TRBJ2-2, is DGGITQSPKYLFRKEGQNVTLSCEQNLNHDAMYWYRQDPGQGLRLIYYSQIVNDFQKGDIAEGYSVSREKKESFPLTVTSAQKNPTAFYLCASSRRAAGELFFGEGSRLTVL.

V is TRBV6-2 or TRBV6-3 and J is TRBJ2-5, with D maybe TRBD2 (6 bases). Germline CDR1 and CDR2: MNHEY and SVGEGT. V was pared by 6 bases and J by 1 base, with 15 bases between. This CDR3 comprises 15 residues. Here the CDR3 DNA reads TGTGCCAGCAGCTTAACTAGGGGACTCCAAGAGACCCAGTACTTC. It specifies CASSLTRGLQETQYF.

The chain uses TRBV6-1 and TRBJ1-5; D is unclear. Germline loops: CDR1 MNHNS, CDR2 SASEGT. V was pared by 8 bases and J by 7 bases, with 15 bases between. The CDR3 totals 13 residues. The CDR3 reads CASAMDGGQPQHF. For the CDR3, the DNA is TGTGCCAGCGCGATGGACGGAGGGCAGCCCCAGCATTTT.

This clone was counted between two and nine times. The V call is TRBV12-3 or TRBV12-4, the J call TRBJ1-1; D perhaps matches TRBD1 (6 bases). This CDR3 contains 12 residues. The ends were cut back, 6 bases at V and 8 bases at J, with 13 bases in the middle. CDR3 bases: TGTGCCAGCAGCCTCGGGACACTGGAAGCTTTCTTT. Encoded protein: CASSLGTLEAFF.

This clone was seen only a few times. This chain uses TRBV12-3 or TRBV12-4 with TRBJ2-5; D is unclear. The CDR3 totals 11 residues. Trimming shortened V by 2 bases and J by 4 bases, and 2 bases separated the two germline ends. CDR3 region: CASSLRETQYF. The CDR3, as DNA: TGTGCCAGCAGTTTACGAGAGACCCAGTACTTC.

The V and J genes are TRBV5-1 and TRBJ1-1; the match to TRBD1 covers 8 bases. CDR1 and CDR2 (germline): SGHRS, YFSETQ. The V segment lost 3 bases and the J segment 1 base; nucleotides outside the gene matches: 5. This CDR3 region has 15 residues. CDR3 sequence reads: CASSSRTGRNTEAFF. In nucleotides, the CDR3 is TGCGCCAGCAGCTCGAGGACAGGGAGGAACACTGAAGCTTTCTTT.

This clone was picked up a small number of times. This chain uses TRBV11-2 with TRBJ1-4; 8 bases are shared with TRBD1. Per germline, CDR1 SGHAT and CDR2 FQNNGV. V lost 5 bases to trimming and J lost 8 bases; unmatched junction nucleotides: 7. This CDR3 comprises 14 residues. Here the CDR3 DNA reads TGTGCCAGCAGCATCAGGGGGCTCGGGGAAAAACTGTTTTTT. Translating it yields CASSIRGLGEKLFF. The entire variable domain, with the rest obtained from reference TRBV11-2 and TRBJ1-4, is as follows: EAGVAQSPRYKIIEKRQSVAFWCNPISGHATLYWYQQILGQGPKLLIQFQNNGVVDDSQLPKDRFSAERLKGVDSTLKIQPAKLEDSAVYLCASSIRGLGEKLFFGSGTQLSVL.

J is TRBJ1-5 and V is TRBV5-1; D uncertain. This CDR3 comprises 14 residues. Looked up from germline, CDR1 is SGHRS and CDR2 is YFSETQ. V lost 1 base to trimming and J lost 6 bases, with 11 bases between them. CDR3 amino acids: CASSLTGERQPQHF. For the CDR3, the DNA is TGCGCCAGCAGCTTGACTGGGGAGCGTCAGCCCCAGCATTTT.

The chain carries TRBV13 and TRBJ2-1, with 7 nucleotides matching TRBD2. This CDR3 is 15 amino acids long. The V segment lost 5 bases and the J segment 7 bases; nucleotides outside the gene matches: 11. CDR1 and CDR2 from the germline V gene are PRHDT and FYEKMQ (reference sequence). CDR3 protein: CASSPWGSGWNEQFF. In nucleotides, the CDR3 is TGTGCCAGCAGCCCCTGGGGTAGCGGGTGGAATGAGCAGTTCTTC.

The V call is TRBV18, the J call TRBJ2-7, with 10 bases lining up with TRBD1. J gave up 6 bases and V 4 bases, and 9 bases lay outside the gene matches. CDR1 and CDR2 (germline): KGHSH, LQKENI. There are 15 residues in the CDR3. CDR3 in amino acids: CASSRGTGEALEQYF. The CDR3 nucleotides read TGTGCCAGCTCACGAGGGACAGGGGAGGCTCTCGAGCAGTACTTC.

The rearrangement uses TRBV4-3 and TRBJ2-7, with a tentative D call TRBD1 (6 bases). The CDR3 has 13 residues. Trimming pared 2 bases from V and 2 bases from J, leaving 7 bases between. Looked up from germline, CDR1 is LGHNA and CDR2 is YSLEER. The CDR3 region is CASSQRQAYEQYF. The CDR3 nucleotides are TGCGCCAGCAGCCAAAGACAGGCCTACGAGCAGTACTTC.

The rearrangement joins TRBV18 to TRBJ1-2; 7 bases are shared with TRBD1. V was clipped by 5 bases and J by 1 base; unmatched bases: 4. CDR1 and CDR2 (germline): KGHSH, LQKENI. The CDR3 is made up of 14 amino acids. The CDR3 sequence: CASSTQGNNYGYTF. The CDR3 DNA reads TGTGCCAGCTCAACACAGGGGAATAACTATGGCTACACCTTC.

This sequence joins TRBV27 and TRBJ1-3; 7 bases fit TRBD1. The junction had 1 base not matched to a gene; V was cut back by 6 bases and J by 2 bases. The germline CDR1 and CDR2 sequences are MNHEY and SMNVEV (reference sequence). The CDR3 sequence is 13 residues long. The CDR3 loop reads CASRGTAGNTIYF. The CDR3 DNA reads TGTGCCAGCAGGGGGACAGCTGGAAACACCATATATTTT.

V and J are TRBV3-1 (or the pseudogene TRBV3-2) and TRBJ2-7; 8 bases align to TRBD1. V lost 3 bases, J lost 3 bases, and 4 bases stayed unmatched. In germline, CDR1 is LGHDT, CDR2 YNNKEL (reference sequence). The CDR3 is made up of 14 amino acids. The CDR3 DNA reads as TGTGCCAGCAGCCACCAGGGACAGGTCTACGAGCAGTACTTC. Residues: CASSHQGQVYEQYF.

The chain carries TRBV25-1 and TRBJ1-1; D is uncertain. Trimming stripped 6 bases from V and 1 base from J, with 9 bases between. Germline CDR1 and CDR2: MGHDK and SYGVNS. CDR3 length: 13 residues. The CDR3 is CASRDYRNTEAFF. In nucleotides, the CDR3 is TGTGCCAGCAGAGATTACAGGAACACTGAAGCTTTCTTT.

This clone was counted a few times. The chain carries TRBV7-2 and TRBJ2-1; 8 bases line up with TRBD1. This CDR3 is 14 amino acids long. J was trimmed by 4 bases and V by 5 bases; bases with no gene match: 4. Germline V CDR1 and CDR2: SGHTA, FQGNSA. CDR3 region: CASSTRTGYNEQFF. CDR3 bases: TGTGCCAGCAGCACCCGGACAGGGTACAATGAGCAGTTCTTC.

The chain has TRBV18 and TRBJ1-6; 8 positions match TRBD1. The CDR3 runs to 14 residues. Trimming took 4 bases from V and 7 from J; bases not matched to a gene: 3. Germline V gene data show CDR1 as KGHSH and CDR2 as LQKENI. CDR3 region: CASSLDRGNSPLHF. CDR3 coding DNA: TGTGCCAGCTCACTTGACAGGGGAAATTCACCCCTCCACTTT.

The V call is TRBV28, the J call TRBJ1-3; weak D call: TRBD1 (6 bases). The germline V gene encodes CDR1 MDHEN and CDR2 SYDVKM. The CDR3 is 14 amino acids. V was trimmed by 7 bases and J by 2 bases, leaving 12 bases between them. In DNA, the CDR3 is TGTGCCAGCACACGGGGGGGCACTGGAAACACCATATATTTT. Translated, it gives CASTRGGTGNTIYF.

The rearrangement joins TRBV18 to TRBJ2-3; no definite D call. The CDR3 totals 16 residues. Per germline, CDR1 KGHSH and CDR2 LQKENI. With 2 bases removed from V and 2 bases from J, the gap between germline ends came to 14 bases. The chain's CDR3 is CASSPWAHQVTDTQYF. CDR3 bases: TGTGCCAGCTCACCATGGGCCCACCAGGTCACAGATACGCAGTATTTT.

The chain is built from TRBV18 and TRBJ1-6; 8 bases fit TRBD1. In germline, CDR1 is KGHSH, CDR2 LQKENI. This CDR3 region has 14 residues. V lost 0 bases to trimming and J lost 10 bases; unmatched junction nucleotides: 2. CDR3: CASSPPRGQSPLHF. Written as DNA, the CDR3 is TGTGCCAGCTCACCACCCAGGGGGCAATCACCCCTCCACTTT.